This T cell receptor (beta chain) was profiled in a study of beta chain features in type 1 diabetes. Overall study results and limits: Significant though moderate, a shortening of TCRB CDR3s appeared in all four CD4+ subsets of Type 1 diabetes patients. The influence of HLA type on TCRB rearrangement stayed undetermined.

Blood was drawn once from each donor into heparinised tubes. The draws averaged about 110 mL. Each of the CD4+ naive, central memory, regulatory and stem cell-like memory populations was sorted via CD45RO/CCR7/CD25/CD127/CD95/CD27. The ends lost 2 bases at V and 5 bases at J; junction bases unmatched: 6. Germline CDR1 is SGHTA and CDR2 is FQGNSA. CDR3 length: 16 amino acids. As every portion of the isolated RNA was reverse transcribed, the sequencing read expressed TCRB transcripts. This table comes from immunoSEQ multiplex PCR, and its TCRdb copy is limited to in-frame clones, with some not included. The table has 400,000 or so clones, 8.5% to 10% seen once. Comment on this clone: The antigen remains undetermined.

This chain links TRBV7-2 with TRBJ2-5, with 12 bases fitting TRBD2. The sequence came from a man aged 30-40 years with type 1 diabetes. Sequenced material: central memory CD4+ T cells from blood. The DNA of the CDR3 is TGTGCCAGCAGCTTACTAGCGGGAGGGCCGGGGGAGACCCAGTACTTC. Translation: CASSLLAGGPGETQYF.